A selection of T cell receptor beta chains follows, all from one sample in a study of Tregs in tolerant kidney transplant recipients. Sequenced by immunoSEQ multiplex PCR; TCRdb stores in-frame clones only, minus some. The table records 110,000 or so clones, roughly 92% of them present only once. Sequences were obtained from CD4+ T cells from blood. The origin of the receptors is a human donor in good health. Each CDR3 is given with its conserved first and last residue. A D gene is named only where the DNA matches it firmly. Not every row has a clone size; where given, it reads once, few, many or a size class.

TGCGCCAGCAGCTTTGGGGCGGGAGGGGACAATGAGCAGTTCTTC,CASSFGAGGDNEQFF,TRBD2,TRBJ2-1,TRBV5-1,-
TGTGCCAGCAGCTTGTTCGGGACAGCCACAGATACGCAGTATTTT,CASSLFGTATDTQYF,TRBD1,TRBJ2-3,TRBV5-5,-
TGTGCCACCTCGAGGGACAGGGGGCCTGGGGAGCTGTTTTTT,CATSRDRGPGELFF,TRBD1,TRBJ2-2,TRBV6-1,-
TGTGCCAGCTCACCACCGACAGGGAGGAACACTGAAGCTTTCTTT,CASSPPTGRNTEAFF,TRBD1,TRBJ1-1,TRBV18,-
TGTGCCAGCAGCTTGTTAGGCCCTAATCAGCCCCAGCATTTT,CASSLLGPNQPQHF,-,TRBJ1-5,TRBV5-5,-
TGTGCCATCAGTGAGTCAGGAAACAGGGGAGTCACGGATACGCAGTATTTT,CAISESGNRGVTDTQYF,TRBD1,TRBJ2-3,TRBV10-3,-
TGTGCCAGCAGCGCAAGCTGGGCGGTCGGGGCAGATACGCAGTATTTT,CASSASWAVGADTQYF,-,TRBJ2-3,TRBV7-2,-
TGCGCCAGCTTTGTGGAGGGGACAGGGGTTTTCAGTGAGCAGTTCTTC,CASFVEGTGVFSEQFF,TRBD1,TRBJ2-1,TRBV5-1,-
TGTGCAAGTCGCCCCCCCGGGACTAGCGGGAGGGCCGGAGCAGATACGCAGTATTTT,CASRPPGTSGRAGADTQYF,-,TRBJ2-3,TRBV12-2,-
TGTGCCAGCAGCTTAAGACTAGCCAACACAGATACGCAGTATTTT,CASSLRLANTDTQYF,TRBD2,TRBJ2-3,TRBV7-2,-
TGCAGCGTCCTGGACAGGGGCGACTACGAGCAGTACTTC,CSVLDRGDYEQYF,TRBD1,TRBJ2-7,TRBV29-1,-
TGCGCCAGCAGCTTGGGCTCCCTGGAGACCCAGTACTTC,CASSLGSLETQYF,-,TRBJ2-5,TRBV5-1,once
TGTGCCAGCTCACCACTGTCAGGATTTGATGAAAAACTGTTTTTT,CASSPLSGFDEKLFF,-,TRBJ1-4,TRBV18,-
TGTGCCAGCAGTTACGGGCCTAACTATGGCTACACCTTC,CASSYGPNYGYTF,-,TRBJ1-2,TRBV6-6,-
TGTGCCAGCAGCTTGACAACACGCCTCGGGGGCGCTGATGGCTACACCTTC,CASSLTTRLGGADGYTF,-,TRBJ1-2,TRBV5-5,-
TGTGCCAGCAGCTTATCTCTGGGGGCCAGCTACAATGAGCAGTTCTTC,CASSLSLGASYNEQFF,-,TRBJ2-1,TRBV11-2,-
TGCGCCAGCAGCTTCTACCCTAACACCGGGGAGCTGTTTTTT,CASSFYPNTGELFF,-,TRBJ2-2,TRBV5-1,-
TGTGCCAGCAGTATCTCAACCTACGAGCAGTACTTC,CASSISTYEQYF,-,TRBJ2-7,TRBV6-1,few
TGCGCCAGCAGCCTCCCAAGGACAGGCGAATCCTACGAGCAGTACTTC,CASSLPRTGESYEQYF,TRBD1,TRBJ2-7,TRBV4-1,-
TGTGCCAGCAGTTTACTAGGGGGGCAAGAGACCCAGTACTTC,CASSLLGGQETQYF,-,TRBJ2-5,TRBV5-4,-
TGTGCCTGGAGGGACAGGGGGACCTACGAGCAGTACTTC,CAWRDRGTYEQYF,TRBD1,TRBJ2-7,TRBV30,-
TGTGCCAGCAGCCACCGGGACAGGGGTAATTCACCCCTCCACTTT,CASSHRDRGNSPLHF,TRBD1,TRBJ1-6,TRBV7-9,-
TGTGCCAGCAGCCACGGGACAGGGAACTACAATGAGCAGTTCTTC,CASSHGTGNYNEQFF,TRBD1,TRBJ2-1,TRBV5-6,-
TGTGCCAGCAGTGAAGTTTCGACCTACTCTGGGGCCAACGTCCTGACTTTC,CASSEVSTYSGANVLTF,-,TRBJ2-6,TRBV2,-
TGTGCCAGCAGCTTAGCGCAGGGCGCGGACTATGGCTACACCTTC,CASSLAQGADYGYTF,-,TRBJ1-2,TRBV7-6,-
TGTGCCAGCAGCTTATGGTCAGGGGTTGGGGGCTATGGCTACACCTTC,CASSLWSGVGGYGYTF,-,TRBJ1-2,TRBV7-9,-
TGCGCCAGCAGCTTTGGATCCCTCGGGAACTATGGCTACACCTTC,CASSFGSLGNYGYTF,-,TRBJ1-2,TRBV5-1,-
TGTGCCAGCAGTGTGCTAGCGGGACACTCTGGGGCCAACGTCCTGACTTTC,CASSVLAGHSGANVLTF,TRBD2,TRBJ2-6,TRBV2,-
TGTGCCACCAGCAGAGCAAGCTCAAGGGATGAAAAACTGTTTTTT,CATSRASSRDEKLFF,-,TRBJ1-4,TRBV15,few